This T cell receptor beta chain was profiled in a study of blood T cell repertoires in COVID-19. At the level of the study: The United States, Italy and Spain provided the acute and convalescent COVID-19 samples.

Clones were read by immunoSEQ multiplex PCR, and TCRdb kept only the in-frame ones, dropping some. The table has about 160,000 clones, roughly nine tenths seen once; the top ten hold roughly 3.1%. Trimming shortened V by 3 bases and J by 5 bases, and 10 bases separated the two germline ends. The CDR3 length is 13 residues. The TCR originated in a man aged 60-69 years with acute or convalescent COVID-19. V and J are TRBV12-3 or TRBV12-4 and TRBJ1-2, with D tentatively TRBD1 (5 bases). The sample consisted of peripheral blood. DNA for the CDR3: TGTGCCAGCAGTTTTGGACATCCTTATGGCTACACCTTC. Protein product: CASSFGHPYGYTF.